The clone carrying this TCR beta chain came up a few times. Its target is unknown. The record originates from a study of T cell repertoires in cytomegalovirus infection. Study at large: Recently identified HLA-C-restricted CMV epitopes and well-studied HLA-B-restricted CMV epitopes were used by the study. Through public TCR beta signatures, both CMV infection and matching HLA type were indicated. General study findings and limits: Cumulative public TCR beta family frequency identified CMV carriers with the relevant HLA. Within the response measured ex vivo, HLA-C-restricted CMV-specific TCR beta clonotypes were dominant.

TCRdb used MiXCR to reprocess the reads, holding one entry per CDR3 protein. The repertoire has 71,000 or so distinct CDR3 sequences, about 20% of them found once; the top ten carry roughly 62%. Trimming cost V 6 bases and J 3 bases, with 14 bases left between them. Per the germline V gene, CDR1 is MNHNS and CDR2 is SASEGT. The CDR3 is 15 residues long. Sequencing used CD8+ T cells from cultured PBMCs, obtained from culture after CMV antigen stimulation. This receptor was obtained from a human donor in good health (CMV status not recorded). Some clones in this sample may be carry-over from other donors' samples. The V call is TRBV6-1, the J call TRBJ2-2; D perhaps matches TRBD1 (5 bases). CDR3 residues: CASSITRVHTGELFF. CDR3 nucleotide sequence: TGTGCCAGCAGCATTACCAGGGTGCACACCGGGGAGCTGTTTTTT.